This T cell receptor beta chain was retrieved from a study of graft-versus-host responses after intestinal transplantation. On the study more broadly: Each transplant was multivisceral, liver-intestinal, or isolated intestinal. All recipients got anti-thymocyte globulin induction, then tacrolimus and steroids for 2 to 3 years.

The protocol was immunoSEQ multiplex PCR, while the TCRdb copy is restricted to in-frame clones and leaves out a portion. The table includes tens of thousands of clones, 80% to 90% detected once. Note on this clone: Its antigen is not identified.

Study results and limitations: Recipient marrow held GvH clones, some first seen in ileum or blood. Declining HvG levels early post-transplant were linked to peak circulating GvH clone levels.

Sample: PBMCs, taken 26 days after transplant. The source is a human patient who received an intestinal transplant, so some T cells may come from the graft donor.

The CDR3 reads CASSGSGKETQYF. CDR3 DNA: TGTGCCAGCAGCGGTAGCGGGAAGGAGACCCAGTACTTC. This chain uses TRBV9 with TRBJ2-5, with 8 bases that match TRBD2. Trimming took 3 bases from V and 5 from J; bases not matched to a gene: 3. The germline V gene encodes CDR1 SGDLS and CDR2 YYNGEE. The CDR3 is 13 residues long.